The sequence of this T cell receptor (beta chain) was determined in a study of blood T cell repertoires in COVID-19. The wider study: The cDNA or gDNA used as material had been derived from T cells, B-cell-depleted T cells, or PBMCs.

The length of the CDR3 is 11 residues. V was pared by 5 bases and J by 1 base, with 3 bases between. Germline V gene sequence: CDR1 SNHLY, CDR2 FYNNEI. Method: immunoSEQ multiplex PCR; TCRdb's copy keeps in-frame clones and lacks some. The repertoire includes 30,000 to 45,000 clones, about three quarters of them detected once, and 2% sits in the top ten. Sequencing was done on a sample of peripheral blood. The clonotype originates from a man aged 60-69 years with active COVID-19. The chain recombines TRBV2 with TRBJ2-7; D not certain. CDR3 DNA: TGTGCCAGCAGTCTATCCTACGAGCAGTACTTC. As protein: CASSLSYEQYF.